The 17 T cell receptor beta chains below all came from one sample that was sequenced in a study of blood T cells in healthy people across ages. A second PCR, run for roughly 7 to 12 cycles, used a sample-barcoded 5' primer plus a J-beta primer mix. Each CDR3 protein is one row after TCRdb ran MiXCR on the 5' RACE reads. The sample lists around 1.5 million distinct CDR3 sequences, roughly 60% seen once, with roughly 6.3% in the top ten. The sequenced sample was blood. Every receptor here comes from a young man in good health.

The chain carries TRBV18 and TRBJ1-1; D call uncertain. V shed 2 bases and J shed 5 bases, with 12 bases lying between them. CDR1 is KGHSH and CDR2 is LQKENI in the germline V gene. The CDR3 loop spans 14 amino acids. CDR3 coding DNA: TGTGCCAGCTCACCAGTTGGAGTGGGGACTGAAGCTTTCTTT. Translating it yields CASSPVGVGTEAFF.

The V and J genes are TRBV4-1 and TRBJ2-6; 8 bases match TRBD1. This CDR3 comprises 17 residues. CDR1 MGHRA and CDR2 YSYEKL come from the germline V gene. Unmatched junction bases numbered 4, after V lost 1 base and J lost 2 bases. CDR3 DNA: TGCGCCAGCAGCCAAGGGGACAGGAAGCCTGGGGCCAACGTCCTGACTTTC. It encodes CASSQGDRKPGANVLTF.

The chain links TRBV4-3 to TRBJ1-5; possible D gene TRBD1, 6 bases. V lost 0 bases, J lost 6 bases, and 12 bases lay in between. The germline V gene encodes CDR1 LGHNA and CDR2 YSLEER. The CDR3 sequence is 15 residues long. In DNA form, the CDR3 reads TGCGCCAGCAGCCAAGACAGGACAGAGGGTCAGCCCCAGCATTTT. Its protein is CASSQDRTEGQPQHF.

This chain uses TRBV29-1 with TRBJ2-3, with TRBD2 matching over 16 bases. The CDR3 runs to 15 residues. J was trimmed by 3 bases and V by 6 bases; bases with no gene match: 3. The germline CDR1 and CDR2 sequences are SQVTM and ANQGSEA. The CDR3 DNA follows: TGCAGCGTGGGGACTAGCGGGGGGGCTACAGATACGCAGTATTTT. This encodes CSVGTSGGATDTQYF.

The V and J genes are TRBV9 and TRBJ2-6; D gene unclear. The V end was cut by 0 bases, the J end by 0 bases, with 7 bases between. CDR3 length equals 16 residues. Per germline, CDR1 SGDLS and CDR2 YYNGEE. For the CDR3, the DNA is TGTGCCAGCAGCGTAGGCGAGTGCTCTGGGGCCAACGTCCTGACTTTC. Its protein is CASSVGECSGANVLTF.

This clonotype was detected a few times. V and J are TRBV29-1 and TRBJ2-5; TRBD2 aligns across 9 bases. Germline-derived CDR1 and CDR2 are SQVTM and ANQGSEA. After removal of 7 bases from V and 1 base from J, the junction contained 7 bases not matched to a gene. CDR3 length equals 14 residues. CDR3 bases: TGCAGCGCCACCCGGACTAGCGCCCAAGAGACCCAGTACTTC. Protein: CSATRTSAQETQYF.

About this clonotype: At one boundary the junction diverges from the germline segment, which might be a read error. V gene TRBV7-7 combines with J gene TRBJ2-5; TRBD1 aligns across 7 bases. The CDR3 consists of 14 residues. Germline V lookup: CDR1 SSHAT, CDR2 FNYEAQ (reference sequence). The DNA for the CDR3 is TGTGCTAGCAGCAACCGGGACAGCCAAGAGACCCAGTACTTC. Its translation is CASSNRDSQETQYF.

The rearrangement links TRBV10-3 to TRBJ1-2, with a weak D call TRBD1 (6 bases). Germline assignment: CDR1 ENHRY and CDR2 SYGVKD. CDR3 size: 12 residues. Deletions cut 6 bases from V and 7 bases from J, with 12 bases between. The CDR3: CAIRDGGFGYTF. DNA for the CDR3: TGTGCCATCAGGGATGGGGGCTTTGGCTACACCTTC.

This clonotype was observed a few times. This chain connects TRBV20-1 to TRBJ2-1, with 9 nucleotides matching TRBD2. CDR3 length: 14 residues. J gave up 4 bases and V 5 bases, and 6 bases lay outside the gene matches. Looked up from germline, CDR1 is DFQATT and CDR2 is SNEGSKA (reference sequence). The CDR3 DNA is TGCAGTGCTCAGAGCGGGAGGTCGTACAATGAGCAGTTCTTC. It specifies CSAQSGRSYNEQFF.

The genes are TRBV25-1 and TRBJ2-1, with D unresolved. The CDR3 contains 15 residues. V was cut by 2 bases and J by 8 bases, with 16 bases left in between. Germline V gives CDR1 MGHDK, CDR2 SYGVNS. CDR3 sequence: CASSEGEGPHDEQFF. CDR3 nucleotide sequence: TGTGCCAGCAGTGAAGGGGAAGGGCCCCACGATGAGCAGTTCTTC.

CDR3 DNA: TGCAGTGCTAGAGATCCCCAGCGGGGGTACAATGAGCAGTACTTC. It specifies CSARDPQRGYNEQYF. V gene TRBV20-1 combines with J gene TRBJ2-4; 8 bases map to TRBD2. This CDR3 has 15 residues. Germline V gene lookup returns CDR1 DFQATT and CDR2 SNEGSKA (reference sequence). The J segment lost 13 bases and the V segment lost 0 bases, leaving 14 bases of the junction unmatched.

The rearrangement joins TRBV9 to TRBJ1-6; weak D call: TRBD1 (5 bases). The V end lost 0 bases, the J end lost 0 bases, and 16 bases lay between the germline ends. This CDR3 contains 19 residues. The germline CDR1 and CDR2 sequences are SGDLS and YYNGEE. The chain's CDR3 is CASSVVGHRTHSYNSPLHF. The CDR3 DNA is TGTGCCAGCAGCGTAGTCGGACATCGGACCCACTCCTATAATTCACCCCTCCACTTT.

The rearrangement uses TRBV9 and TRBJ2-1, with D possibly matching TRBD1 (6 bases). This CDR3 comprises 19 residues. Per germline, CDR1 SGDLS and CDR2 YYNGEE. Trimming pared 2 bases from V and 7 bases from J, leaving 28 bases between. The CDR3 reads CASSVFRDTLRFLGNEQFF. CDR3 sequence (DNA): TGTGCCAGCAGCGTCTTCCGGGACACCCTGAGGTTTTTGGGGAATGAGCAGTTCTTC. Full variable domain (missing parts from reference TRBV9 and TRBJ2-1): DSGVTQTPKHLITATGQRVTLRCSPRSGDLSVYWYQQSLDQGLQFLIQYYNGEERAKGNILERFSAQQFPDLHSELNLSSLELGDSALYFCASSVFRDTLRFLGNEQFFGPGTRLTVL.

The CDR3 loop is CASSSGLEETQYF. The CDR3 DNA reads as TGTGCCAGCAGCTCGGGACTGGAAGAGACCCAGTACTTC. The chain joins TRBV7-9 to TRBJ2-5; perhaps TRBD2 as D (6 bases). The germline CDR1 and CDR2 sequences are SEHNR and FQNEAQ (reference sequence). Trimming took off 4 bases at V and 3 bases at J, with 9 bases between the two ends. The CDR3 is 13 residues long. Filled out from reference TRBV7-9 and TRBJ2-5, the complete variable domain reads DTGVSQNPRHKITKRGQNVTFRCDPISEHNRLYWYRQTLGQGPEFLTYFQNEAQLEKSRLLSDRFSAERPKGSFSTLEIQRTEQGDSAMYLCASSSGLEETQYFGPGTRLLVL.

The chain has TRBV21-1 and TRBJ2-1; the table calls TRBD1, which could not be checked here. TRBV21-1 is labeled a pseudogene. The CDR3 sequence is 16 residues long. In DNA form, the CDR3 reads TGTGCCAGCGGAGAATGGGGGAATCGGGACGACAATGAGCAGTTCTTC. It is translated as CASGEWGNRDDNEQFF.

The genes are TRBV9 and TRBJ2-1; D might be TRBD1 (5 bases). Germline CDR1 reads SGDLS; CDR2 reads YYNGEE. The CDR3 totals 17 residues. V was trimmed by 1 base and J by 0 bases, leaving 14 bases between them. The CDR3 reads CASSVYGQRSSYNEQFF. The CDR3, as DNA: TGTGCCAGCAGCGTATACGGACAACGAAGCTCCTACAATGAGCAGTTCTTC.

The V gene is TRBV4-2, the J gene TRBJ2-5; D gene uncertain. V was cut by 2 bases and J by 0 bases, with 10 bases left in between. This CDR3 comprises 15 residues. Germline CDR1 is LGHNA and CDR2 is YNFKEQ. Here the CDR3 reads CASSQQHGYQETQYF. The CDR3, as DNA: TGTGCCAGCAGCCAACAACACGGGTACCAAGAGACCCAGTACTTC.